One sample yielded the 18 T cell receptor beta chains listed below, sequenced in a study of CD8+CD57+ T cells in acquired aplastic anemia. By flow cytometry, patients selected for sequencing had shown an expansion of CD8+CD57+ cells. Genomic DNA was employed as the template in profiling TCR beta VDJ and CDR3. TCRdb redid the calling of the reads with MiXCR, one entry per CDR3 protein. Found here are roughly 160,000 distinct CDR3 sequences, more than 45% of them singletons; the top ten hold around 2.9%. Sequenced material: sorted CD4+, CD8+, or CD8+CD57+ T cells (not recorded which) from PBMCs. The receptor set was obtained from a human donor with aplastic anemia.

The chain links TRBV4-3 to TRBJ2-7, with a weak D call TRBD2 (7 bases). This CDR3 has 16 amino acids. Germline values: CDR1 LGHNA, CDR2 YSLEER. Deletions cut 4 bases from V and 4 bases from J, with 20 bases between. CDR3 DNA sequence: TGCGCCAGCAGCCCCACGACGGGGGGCGTGTATTACGAGCAGTACTTC. Residues: CASSPTTGGVYYEQYF.

The rearrangement joins TRBV10-3 to TRBJ2-7; 9 bases are a match to TRBD1. The V gene end was trimmed by 6 bases and the J gene end by 0 bases; junction bases not matched to a gene: 12. Germline V gives CDR1 ENHRY, CDR2 SYGVKD. The CDR3 has 17 residues. CDR3 sequence: CAIRAKEQGASSYEQYF. DNA of the CDR3: TGTGCCATCAGGGCTAAGGAACAGGGGGCGAGCTCCTACGAGCAGTACTTC.

The chain joins TRBV28 to TRBJ2-6, with unresolved D. This CDR3 comprises 13 residues. V dropped 11 bases and J dropped 0 bases, with 8 bases sitting between them. Germline-derived CDR1 and CDR2 are MDHEN and SYDVKM. Here the CDR3 DNA reads TGTGCCTGTCTTTCCTCTGGGGCCAACGTCCTGACTTTC. Protein product: CACLSSGANVLTF.

The CDR3 reads CATSRGDSSGLNEQFF. The CDR3 bases are TGTGCCACCAGCAGAGGTGATTCTAGCGGGCTCAATGAGCAGTTCTTC. This chain connects TRBV15 to TRBJ2-1; 8 bases agree with TRBD2. The CDR3 runs to 16 residues. Losses at the gene ends were 1 base for V and 6 bases for J; bases not matched to a gene: 8. CDR1 LNHNV and CDR2 YYDKDF come from the germline V gene (reference sequence).

About this clonotype: At one end, the junction sequence differs from germline, possibly due to a read error. V gene TRBV18 combines with J gene TRBJ1-2; tentative D call: TRBD1 (6 bases). The CDR3 length is 15 residues. Germline CDR1 and CDR2: KGHSH and LQKENI. This CDR3 reads CASSTSGDTDYGYAF. As DNA, the CDR3 is TGTGCCAGCTCTACCTCAGGGGACACAGACTATGGCTACGCCTTC.

This chain links TRBV2 with TRBJ1-2, with 9 nucleotides matching TRBD1. V shed 3 bases, J shed 8 bases, and the junction held 7 bases outside the gene matches. The CDR3 length is 14 residues. Germline loops: CDR1 SNHLY, CDR2 FYNNEI. In DNA, the CDR3 is TGTGCCAGCAGTGATACAAGGACAGGGGTAGGCTACACCTTC. It translates to CASSDTRTGVGYTF.

This clonotype appeared a single time. The chain links TRBV5-4 to TRBJ1-1, with 9 bases fitting TRBD1. The J segment lost 1 base and the V segment lost 0 bases, leaving 7 bases of the junction unmatched. CDR1 SGHNT and CDR2 YYREEE come from the germline V gene (reference sequence). The CDR3 length is 17 residues. The CDR3 DNA is TGTGCCAGCAGCTTGGAAGGACAGGGGAGACGGAACACTGAAGCTTTCTTT. Residues: CASSLEGQGRRNTEAFF.

This clonotype occurred a few times. The chain joins TRBV12-3 or TRBV12-4 to TRBJ1-2, with 7 bases identical to TRBD1. The V gene end was trimmed by 5 bases and the J gene end by 4 bases; junction bases not matched to a gene: 16. The CDR3 has 17 residues. Written as DNA, the CDR3 is TGTGCCAGCAGTCAATCCAGCCTGACAGGGTTCGGCTATGGCTACACCTTC. Its translation is CASSQSSLTGFGYGYTF.

V usage is TRBV2 and J usage is TRBJ1-1, with no clear D. V lost 7 bases and J lost 1, with 13 bases in between. The CDR3 runs 14 residues. Germline V gene lookup returns CDR1 SNHLY and CDR2 FYNNEI. The chain's CDR3 is CASTGGLSNTEAFF. Here the CDR3 DNA reads TGTGCCAGCACCGGCGGCCTCTCGAACACTGAAGCTTTCTTT.

The gene calls are TRBV2 and TRBJ2-5; 7 positions agree with TRBD1. The junction had 4 bases not matched to a gene; V was cut back by 6 bases and J by 3 bases. Germline CDR1 is SNHLY and CDR2 is FYNNEI. The CDR3 covers 13 residues. The CDR3 DNA reads as TGTGCCAGCAGAAGGGACAGAGAAGAGACCCAGTACTTC. Its protein is CASRRDREETQYF.

This chain links TRBV19 with TRBJ1-2; 7 positions match TRBD1. CDR3 length equals 15 residues. Germline CDR1 and CDR2: LNHDA and SQIVND (reference sequence). Unmatched junction bases numbered 9, after V lost 3 bases and J lost 5 bases. The CDR3 DNA reads TGTGCCAGTAGTATTCCTCAGGGGGAGGGTTATGGCTACACCTTC. Residues: CASSIPQGEGYGYTF.

V usage is TRBV18 and J usage is TRBJ2-1; D is ambiguous. This CDR3 is 16 amino acids long. Trimming stripped 3 bases from V and 2 bases from J, with 14 bases between. The V gene's germline CDR1 is KGHSH and CDR2 LQKENI. The CDR3 protein is CASSPLKPGAYNEQFF. Written as DNA, the CDR3 is TGTGCCAGCTCACCGCTAAAACCGGGTGCCTACAATGAGCAGTTCTTC.

The J gene is TRBJ1-6, the V gene TRBV2, with TRBD1 matching over 9 bases. The J segment lost 10 bases and the V segment lost 6 bases, leaving 10 bases of the junction unmatched. Germline V gives CDR1 SNHLY, CDR2 FYNNEI. The CDR3 has 15 amino acids. The DNA of the CDR3 is TGTGCCAGCAGAGGGGGACAGGGTATAACCTCACCCCTCCACTTT. Its translation: CASRGGQGITSPLHF.

The V and J genes are TRBV20-1 and TRBJ2-5; D is uncertain. Per the germline V gene, CDR1 is DFQATT and CDR2 is SNEGSKA (reference sequence). The V end lost 1 base, the J end lost 2 bases, and 5 bases lay between the germline ends. This CDR3 comprises 12 residues. DNA for the CDR3: TGCAGTGCTAGAGTCCCTCAAGAGACCCAGTACTTC. As protein: CSARVPQETQYF.

CDR3 DNA: TGTGCCATCAGTGAGTCAGGGGGCTCTGGGGCCAACGTCCTGACTTTC. Amino acid sequence: CAISESGGSGANVLTF. The chain employs TRBV10-3 and TRBJ2-6, with a possible D match to TRBD1 (6 bases). The CDR3 contains 16 residues. Trimming left V 0 bases short and J 0 bases short, with 6 bases between. The V gene's germline CDR1 is ENHRY and CDR2 SYGVKD.

V gene TRBV25-1 combines with J gene TRBJ2-1; tentative D call: TRBD2 (5 bases). The CDR3 spans 12 residues. Trimming removed 6 bases at V and 8 bases at J, with 11 bases between. Germline CDR1 MGHDK, CDR2 SYGVNS. The CDR3 nucleotides read TGTGCCAGCAGCCCCGTGGGAGATGAGCAGTTCTTC. Its protein is CASSPVGDEQFF.

V and J are TRBV7-2 and TRBJ1-2; D remains ambiguous. This CDR3 comprises 16 residues. Germline assignment: CDR1 SGHTA and CDR2 FQGNSA. With 1 base removed from V and 0 bases from J, the gap between germline ends came to 12 bases. This CDR3 is CASSLGGPPANYGYTF. CDR3 nucleotide sequence: TGTGCCAGCAGCTTAGGAGGGCCCCCGGCTAACTATGGCTACACCTTC. Complete variable domain (other parts from reference TRBV7-2 and TRBJ1-2): GAGVSQSPSNKVTEKGKDVELRCDPISGHTALYWYRQSLGQGLEFLIYFQGNSAPDKSGLPSDRFSAERTGGSVSTLTIQRTQQEDSAVYLCASSLGGPPANYGYTFGSGTRLTVV.

Points on this clonotype: Germline and junction disagree at one end, which may indicate a read error. V is TRBV20-1 and J is TRBJ1-2; no reliable D call. This CDR3 spans 14 amino acids. Germline-derived CDR1 and CDR2 are DFQATT and SNEGSKA (reference sequence). The CDR3: CGARVPGSDYGYTF. CDR3 DNA sequence: TGCGGTGCTAGAGTTCCAGGTTCGGACTATGGCTACACCTTC.